The 22 T cell receptor beta chains given below trace back to one sample, sequenced in a study of T cells after yellow fever vaccination. TCRdb processed the 5' RACE reads anew with MiXCR; each CDR3 protein has one entry. The data hold 95,000 to 150,000 distinct CDR3 sequences, with nearly 7.5% observed a single time. Sequences were derived from CD4+ T cells sorted from PBMCs, sampled 10 days after the first yellow fever vaccination. These receptor sequences come from a man younger than 30 who received the YFV17D yellow fever vaccine.

This clonotype appeared many times. This chain links TRBV20-1 with TRBJ2-1; 10 bases are shared with TRBD2. V gave up 0 bases and J gave up 7 bases; unmatched junction bases: 3. CDR3 length: 14 residues. Germline loops: CDR1 DFQATT, CDR2 SNEGSKA (reference sequence). CDR3 nucleotides: TGCAGTGCTAGAGAATGGGGACTAGCGAATGAGCAGTTCTTC. It encodes CSAREWGLANEQFF.

The V and J genes are TRBV12-5 and TRBJ2-7; D gene ambiguous. V was cut by 0 bases and J by 3 bases, with 9 bases left in between. The CDR3 extends over 14 amino acids. Germline values: CDR1 LGHNT, CDR2 FRNRAP. The CDR3: CASGLVGSGYEQYF. The CDR3 nucleotides are TGTGCTAGTGGTTTGGTAGGTTCAGGCTACGAGCAGTACTTC.

This clonotype was seen many times. This chain uses TRBV7-2 with TRBJ2-5; weak D call: TRBD1 (5 bases). Germline V gene sequence: CDR1 SGHTA, CDR2 FQGNSA. Trimming stripped 1 base from V and 4 bases from J, with 13 bases between. The CDR3 is 15 residues long. CDR3 coding DNA: TGTGCCAGCAGCTTAGGGGATCCCAGGGTAGAGACCCAGTACTTC. Translating it yields CASSLGDPRVETQYF.

At least ten counts were recorded for this clonotype. The CDR3 DNA reads TGCGCCAGCAGCCCCCGCGCGGGGCGTTACGAGCAGTACTTC. Translation: CASSPRAGRYEQYF. The genes are TRBV4-3 and TRBJ2-7; the D gene is possibly TRBD2 (6 bases). Germline V gene sequence: CDR1 LGHNA, CDR2 YSLEER. The V gene lost 4 bases and the J gene lost 4 bases, with 14 bases spanning the gap. This CDR3 region has 14 residues.

The table lists this clonotype with many counts. The genes are TRBV20-1 and TRBJ2-7, with 8 bases aligning to TRBD1. CDR3 length: 14 residues. CDR1 is DFQATT and CDR2 is SNEGSKA in the germline V gene (reference sequence). V trimming: 0 bases; J trimming: 3 bases; junction bases outside the gene matches: 4. DNA of the CDR3: TGCAGTGCTAGAGAGTCCAGGGGGCACTACGAGCAGTACTTC. As protein: CSARESRGHYEQYF.

This clonotype has a count of ten or more. The chain carries TRBV7-3 and TRBJ2-5; 8 bases are shared with TRBD2. The CDR3 is 16 amino acids. V shed 1 base, J shed 2 bases, and the junction held 6 bases outside the gene matches. Germline CDR1 reads SGHTA; CDR2 reads FQGTGA. The CDR3 region has the DNA TGTGCCAGCAGCTTAAAAGCGGGGGCTCCTCAAGAGACCCAGTACTTC. This sequence encodes CASSLKAGAPQETQYF.

This clonotype came up many times. The chain couples TRBV20-1 to TRBJ1-1; no clear D. CDR1 and CDR2 (germline): DFQATT, SNEGSKA (reference sequence). The CDR3 runs to 15 residues. The V gene lost 1 base and the J gene lost 4 bases, with 16 bases spanning the gap. CDR3 DNA sequence: TGCAGTGCTAGAGCGGGATCCCGGGTTACCACTGAAGCTTTCTTT. It codes for CSARAGSRVTTEAFF.

This clonotype has a count of ten or more. This sequence joins TRBV4-1 and TRBJ1-1, with TRBD1 as a possible D gene (5 bases). From germline, CDR1 is MGHRA and CDR2 YSYEKL. Trimming removed 0 bases at V and 6 bases at J, with 17 bases between. The CDR3 runs 16 residues. CDR3 loop: CASSQELGGRGAEAFF. In DNA, the CDR3 is TGCGCCAGCAGCCAAGAGTTGGGAGGCCGGGGGGCTGAAGCTTTCTTT.

Many counts were recorded for this clonotype. The rearrangement joins TRBV24-1 to TRBJ2-2, with a possible D match to TRBD1 (5 bases). Germline CDR1 is KGHDR and CDR2 is SFDVKD. The CDR3 has 16 amino acids. The ends were cut back, 1 base at V and 6 bases at J, with 14 bases in the middle. The CDR3 spells CATSDFDPLGAGELFF. In DNA form, the CDR3 reads TGTGCCACCAGTGATTTTGACCCCTTAGGGGCCGGGGAGCTGTTTTTT.

This clonotype appeared many times. V gene TRBV5-1 combines with J gene TRBJ2-5, with D unresolved. V was clipped by 0 bases and J by 2 bases, with 11 bases between them. Germline CDR1 is SGHRS and CDR2 is YFSETQ. The CDR3 consists of 15 residues. CDR3 nucleotides: TGCGCCAGCAGCTTGGAGAGGCCGTTTCAAGAGACCCAGTACTTC. Its translation: CASSLERPFQETQYF.

This clonotype showed up just a few times. DNA of the CDR3: TGTGCCAGCAGCTCGACAGGGGGCGCTAACTATGGCTACACCTTC. This encodes CASSSTGGANYGYTF. J is TRBJ1-2 and V is TRBV7-2, with 10 bases identical to TRBD1. CDR3 length equals 15 residues. J was trimmed by 0 bases and V by 4 bases; bases with no gene match: 2. CDR1 SGHTA and CDR2 FQGNSA come from the germline V gene.

This clonotype was seen at least ten times. This chain connects TRBV7-2 to TRBJ2-5, with D possibly being TRBD1 (6 bases). This CDR3 region has 13 residues. Trimming removed 2 bases from V and 3 bases from J, with 7 bases in between. Germline V gene lookup returns CDR1 SGHTA and CDR2 FQGNSA. The CDR3 protein is CASSLTGKETQYF. The CDR3 DNA is TGTGCCAGCAGCTTAACAGGGAAAGAGACCCAGTACTTC.

This clonotype turned up a few times. This rearrangement joins TRBV5-4 to TRBJ2-5, with 10 nucleotides matching TRBD1. CDR1 and CDR2 from the germline V gene are SGHNT and YYREEE (reference sequence). The CDR3 loop spans 13 amino acids. With 6 bases clipped from V and 4 bases from J, the junction kept 3 bases outside the gene matches. The CDR3 DNA reads TGTGCCAGCAAAAGGGACAGGGGAGAGACCCAGTACTTC. Translated: CASKRDRGETQYF.

The chain recombines TRBV5-1 with TRBJ1-1; possible D gene TRBD1, 6 bases. The V gene's germline CDR1 is SGHRS and CDR2 YFSETQ. V shed 4 bases and J shed 7 bases, with 14 bases lying between them. The CDR3 is made up of 13 amino acids. The DNA for the CDR3 is TGCGCCAGCAGCCAGCAGGGGATTAATGAAGCTTTCTTT. It codes for CASSQQGINEAFF.

In the case of this clonotype: Since a much larger clone is just one base distant, this may be a read error. The chain links TRBV4-2 to TRBJ2-5; D might be TRBD1 or TRBD2, each matching 5 bases. Germline CDR1 reads LGHNA; CDR2 reads YNFKEQ. Trimming left V 4 bases short and J 5 bases short, with 17 bases between. The CDR3 spans 15 residues. CDR3 sequence (DNA): TGTGCCAGCAGCCCCGGGACCCCCGGGCGTGAGACCCAGTACTTC. This sequence encodes CASSPGTPGRETQYF.

This clonotype was observed at least ten times. This chain uses TRBV5-1 with TRBJ2-5; weak D call: TRBD1 (5 bases). CDR1 and CDR2 (germline): SGHRS, YFSETQ. The length of the CDR3 is 13 residues. The ends were cut back, 5 bases at V and 1 base at J, with 9 bases in the middle. CDR3 amino acids: CASRRGSQETQYF. The CDR3 DNA sequence: TGCGCCAGCAGAAGGGGTAGCCAAGAGACCCAGTACTTC.

This clonotype has a count of ten or more. The chain links TRBV10-2 to TRBJ2-7; D is undetermined. Germline assignment: CDR1 WSHSY and CDR2 SAAADI. This CDR3 is 14 amino acids long. V lost 0 bases and J lost 3, with 9 bases in between. The CDR3 nucleotides read TGCGCCAGCAGTGAGTCGTCCACAGTCTACGAGCAGTACGTC. Translated, it gives CASSESSTVYEQYV.

This clonotype was counted a few times. The chain employs TRBV7-2 and TRBJ2-5, with TRBD1 matching over 7 bases. The CDR3 runs 14 residues. The J segment lost 4 bases and the V segment lost 3 bases, leaving 5 bases of the junction unmatched. Per the germline V gene, CDR1 is SGHTA and CDR2 is FQGNSA. This CDR3 is CASSFQGVGETQYF. CDR3 coding DNA: TGTGCCAGCAGCTTTCAGGGGGTAGGAGAGACCCAGTACTTC.

This clonotype was detected many times. V gene TRBV9 combines with J gene TRBJ2-3; 8 bases are shared with TRBD2. CDR3 size: 16 residues. V gave up 3 bases and J gave up 3 bases; unmatched junction bases: 9. The V gene's germline CDR1 is SGDLS and CDR2 YYNGEE. The CDR3 sequence is CASSASGGPLTDTQYF. The CDR3 region has the DNA TGTGCCAGCAGCGCCTCGGGGGGGCCCTTGACAGATACGCAGTATTTT.

This clonotype was seen repeatedly, ten times or more. The chain recombines TRBV6-2 or TRBV6-3 with TRBJ2-6, with 7 bases identical to TRBD2. Germline CDR1 MNHEY, CDR2 SVGEGT. V was clipped by 6 bases and J by 1 base; unmatched bases: 9. CDR3 size: 17 residues. CDR3 loop: CASRESGTVSGANVLTF. The CDR3 nucleotides read TGTGCCAGCAGGGAGAGCGGGACGGTTTCTGGGGCCAACGTCCTGACTTTC.

This clonotype was counted many times. The chain links TRBV15 to TRBJ1-3, with D tentatively TRBD1 (6 bases). V gave up 0 bases and J gave up 1 base, with 16 bases separating them. This CDR3 is built from 18 residues. Germline CDR1 reads LNHNV; CDR2 reads YYDKDF (reference sequence). In nucleotides, the CDR3 is TGTGCCACCAGCAGAGAAGTAGGCAGGGGTACATCTGGAAACACCATATATTTT. This codes for CATSREVGRGTSGNTIYF.

This clonotype was seen many times. The J gene is TRBJ2-1, the V gene TRBV20-1, with 9 bases identical to TRBD2. This CDR3 is built from 15 residues. Per the germline V gene, CDR1 is DFQATT and CDR2 is SNEGSKA (reference sequence). V trimming: 5 bases; J trimming: 5 bases; junction bases outside the gene matches: 10. The CDR3: CSAGGAGGTHNEQFF. DNA for the CDR3: TGCAGTGCTGGCGGGGCGGGGGGGACCCACAATGAGCAGTTCTTC.